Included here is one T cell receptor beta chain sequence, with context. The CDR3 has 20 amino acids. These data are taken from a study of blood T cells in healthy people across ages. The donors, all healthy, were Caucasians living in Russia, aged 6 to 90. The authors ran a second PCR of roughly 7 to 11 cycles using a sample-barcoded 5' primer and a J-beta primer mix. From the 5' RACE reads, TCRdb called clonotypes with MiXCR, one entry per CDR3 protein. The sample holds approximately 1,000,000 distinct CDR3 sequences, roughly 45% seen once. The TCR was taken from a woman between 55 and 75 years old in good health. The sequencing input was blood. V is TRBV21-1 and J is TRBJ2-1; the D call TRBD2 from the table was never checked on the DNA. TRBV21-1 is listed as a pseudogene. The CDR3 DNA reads TGTGCCAGCAGCATTACCCACTCGACTAGCGTCAAGAGCTCCTACAATGAGCAGTTCTTC. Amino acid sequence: CASSITHSTSVKSSYNEQFF.